This T cell receptor (beta chain) was documented in a study of T cell repertoires in ileal Crohn's disease (dated by TCRdb to about 2019). In terms of the full investigation: The median duration of disease was around 7.3 years, and at the time of surgery approximately 34% of patients were active smokers. About half of the patients received postoperative therapy: ten to eleven received thiopurines and about 19 received anti-TNF agents. A Rutgeerts score higher than i0 was the definition used for endoscopic postoperative recurrence. TCR repertoire analysis was done in 45 to 65 Crohn's disease patients from a prospective multicentre cohort. Surgery was performed for a complication in all patients, with stricturing disease in roughly 61% and penetrating disease in approximately 39%. The study was conducted in parallel with a multicentre cohort that was designed to identify predictors of early endoscopic recurrence following ileocolonic resection. A total of approximately 170 mucosal samples from some 57 patients were sequenced, collected from several sites on the surgical specimen as well as at postoperative endoscopy.

What the study reported, not specific to this receptor: A significantly higher proportion of clonal expansions was observed in active smokers at surgery than in non-smokers (approximately 26% vs 20%, p=0.02). Higher percentages of high-frequency clones at the time of surgery were linked to endoscopic recurrence, and every patient with clonality above 26.8% (18/57) had recurrence. Only a subgroup of patients, of unstated size, had their mucosal CD4 and CD8 T cells sorted and sequenced. Compared with CD4 T cells, sorted CD8 T cells contained more high-frequency clones, which suggests that the mucosal expansions were mostly CD8.

Eligible patients were adults with ileal or ileocolonic Crohn's disease who had an indication for ileocolonic resection. Whole ileal mucosal biopsies were kept frozen at -80 degrees C prior to DNA extraction. Genomic DNA was extracted from frozen whole biopsies using a TRizol-based method and was quantified with a NanoDrop 2000 spectrophotometer. Around 460 nanograms of biopsy DNA per sample were submitted for commercial TCRB immunosequencing. A two-step, amplification bias-controlled multiplex PCR was used by Adaptive Biotechnology to amplify CDR3 regions from genomic DNA. In the first PCR, primers covered every V and J gene segment, and in the second PCR, barcodes and Illumina adapters were added. CDR3 libraries were sequenced on an Illumina instrument. The original methods were these. The analysis drew on both the pipelines supplied by the vendor and custom analysis of the raw data in R/Bioconductor running R version 3.3.0. Clonality, which ranges from 0 to 1, was calculated as the inverse of the normalised Shannon entropy across all productive clones. The repertoire share taken up by the top 100 clones defined high-frequency clones, and only clones that passed a 95% confidence test were kept. Overlap between samples was measured with the Morisita-Horn index, while repertoire diversity was measured with the Simpson index. The table comes from immuneACCESS by way of TCRdb, which keeps in-frame sequences with V and J called. Part of the clones is missing from these tables; in studies checked, under half for an unresolved V gene and the rest for unknown reasons. For V, J and clone size, that table is used; D and trimming come from the DNA. This sample holds roughly 30,000 clones; around three quarters were observed only once. Together, the top ten hold around 20% of the sample.

About this clone itself: It has no known antigen specificity. No base quality values were provided; no much bigger clone lies one nucleotide off.

The sequenced material came from ileal tissue. The sequence was obtained from an adult with Crohn's disease.

The CDR3: CASSSLRGIDTQYF. The DNA sequence is as follows: TGTGCCAGCAGCTCTCTCCGGGGGATAGATACGCAGTATTTT. The chain couples TRBV7-9 to TRBJ2-3; the D region possibly corresponds to TRBD2 (6 bases align). CDR1 and CDR2 (SEHNR, FQNEAQ) derive from the germline V gene (reference sequence). V is clipped by 4 bases and J by 5 bases, and the sequence between their germline boundaries is 13 bases long. The CDR3 holds 14 amino acids from the cysteine to the phenylalanine. Only CDR3 DNA remains: 42 bases, in frame from the first base. The CDR3, completed at both ends by the reference TRBV7-9 and TRBJ2-3 genes, gives the full variable domain DTGVSQNPRHKITKRGQNVTFRCDPISEHNRLYWYRQTLGQGPEFLTYFQNEAQLEKSRLLSDRFSAERPKGSFSTLEIQRTEQGDSAMYLCASSSLRGIDTQYFGPGTRLTVL.